This TCR beta chain is from a study of identical twins. The germline CDR1 and CDR2 sequences are SEHNR and FQNEAQ (reference sequence). Trimming left V 1 base short and J 0 bases short, with 6 bases between. The CDR3 spans 14 residues. Each CDR3 protein is one row after TCRdb ran MiXCR on the 5' RACE reads. The sample lists around 250,000 distinct CDR3 sequences; 6.5% were seen once. This clonotype showed up just a few times. The sample was also reused in another study, on T cells expressing NK-cell markers.

This receptor was taken from a woman aged 18-29 years in good health. The specimen sequenced was CD8+ T cells sorted from blood. The chain couples TRBV7-9 to TRBJ1-1; D is undetermined. The CDR3 spells CASSLGSLNTEAFF. CDR3 in DNA: TGTGCCAGCAGCTTAGGGAGCTTGAACACTGAAGCTTTCTTT.